A single sample gave rise to the 12 T cell receptor beta chains below, sequenced in a study of metastatic and nonmetastatic thyroid tumors. From the PCR reads, TCRdb re-called clones with MiXCR. The top ten clones hold approximately 9.1% of a sample with 35,000 to 45,000 clones, about 12% of them seen once. Nobody among the patients had been given any treatment before thyroid surgery. The sample consisted of blood. The receptors were gathered from a male donor with papillary thyroid cancer or a benign thyroid nodule (not recorded which). Some clones in this sample may be carry-over from other donors' samples.

Details on this clone: At one of its ends the junction is not consistent with the germline gene, which may arise from a read error. This chain connects TRBV10-1 to TRBJ1-1; 7 nucleotides line up with TRBD1. CDR3 size: 16 residues. From germline, CDR1 is WNHNN and CDR2 SYGVQD (reference sequence). The CDR3 loop is CAGSELRGTALRGAFF. CDR3 nucleotides: TGCGCCGGCAGTGAACTCAGGGGGACAGCCCTTCGGGGAGCTTTCTTT.

Concerning this clone itself: One junction end disagrees with the germline gene, perhaps due to a read error. J is TRBJ2-1 and V is TRBV4-1; D gene unclear. Germline V gene lookup returns CDR1 MGHRA and CDR2 YSYEKL. The CDR3 has 17 residues. The CDR3 here is CAGSQDGRSPSYNEQFF. DNA for the CDR3: TGCGCCGGCAGCCAAGACGGACGGAGCCCCTCCTACAATGAGCAGTTCTTC.

There are many counts of this clone. The rearrangement uses TRBV27 and TRBJ1-2; 7 bases fit TRBD1. V lost 5 bases, J lost 8 bases, and 8 bases stayed unmatched. CDR1 is MNHEY, CDR2 SMNVEV, per germline (reference sequence). The CDR3 is made up of 13 amino acids. The chain's CDR3 is CASSLTGAGGYTF. The CDR3 DNA follows: TGTGCCAGCAGTCTAACAGGGGCGGGGGGCTACACCTTC.

This clone was seen at least ten times. The V gene is TRBV28, the J gene TRBJ2-3; the D is unclear. V lost 7 bases and J 7 bases, leaving 18 bases between the germline ends. Germline CDR1 is MDHEN and CDR2 is SYDVKM. The CDR3 runs 14 residues. This CDR3 is CASTLGPVQNTQYF. CDR3 coding DNA: TGTGCCAGCACCCTTGGGCCAGTTCAGAATACGCAGTATTTT.

With respect to this clone: Because it lacks the conserved phenylalanine or tryptophan at the end, this CDR3 is likely a read error. The DNA for the CDR3 is TGTGCCAGCAGCTGGGCAGGTGGGGTCCAAGAGACCCAGTACTTA. Amino acid sequence: CASSWAGGVQETQYL. V is TRBV28 and J is TRBJ2-5; D unresolved. V was trimmed by 6 bases and J by 1 base, leaving 15 bases between them. From germline, CDR1 is MDHEN and CDR2 SYDVKM. There are 15 residues in the CDR3.

This clone showed up just a few times. A read error may account for a junction end that differs from germline. V is TRBV28 and J is TRBJ1-6, with D perhaps matching TRBD1 (6 bases). Germline V gene lookup returns CDR1 MDHEN and CDR2 SYDVKM. The CDR3 covers 16 residues. The CDR3 nucleotides read TGTGCCAGCAGGACAGCAGGGGACTCCCATAATTCACCCCTCCACTTT. Its protein product is CASRTAGDSHNSPLHF.

As to this clone: A much more abundant neighbour one base away suggests this may be a read error. The chain's CDR3 is CASSSAGSTEAFF. CDR3 DNA sequence: TGTGCCAGCAGCTCAGCGGGGTCCACTGAAGCTTTCTTT. This sequence joins TRBV7-6 and TRBJ1-1; D unclear. Germline CDR1 and CDR2: SGHVS and FNYEAQ. This CDR3 comprises 13 residues. The V and J ends lost 4 bases and 4 bases respectively, with 10 bases between them.

This clone appeared many times. The J gene is TRBJ2-1, the V gene TRBV11-2, with D possibly TRBD1 on 5 matching bases. This CDR3 spans 12 amino acids. The V gene's germline CDR1 is SGHAT and CDR2 FQNNGV. Trimming cost V 5 bases and J 6 bases, with 8 bases left between them. The CDR3 bases are TGTGCCAGCAGCGCAGGGTTCAATGAGCAGTTCTTC. It specifies CASSAGFNEQFF.

This clone was recorded at least ten times. The chain joins TRBV6-1 to TRBJ2-5; D is possibly TRBD2 (6 bases). V lost 5 bases, J lost 4 bases, and 17 bases lay in between. This CDR3 is 15 amino acids long. Germline CDR1 is MNHNS and CDR2 is SASEGT. The CDR3 DNA follows: TGTGCCAGCAGTTTTATAGCGGACCGGGGAGAGACCCAGTACTTC. Its protein product is CASSFIADRGETQYF.

This clone showed up many times. The J gene is TRBJ1-4, the V gene TRBV19, with D possibly TRBD1 on 5 matching bases. The CDR3 length is 15 residues. Germline CDR1 is LNHDA and CDR2 is SQIVND (reference sequence). Trimming stripped 6 bases from V and 8 bases from J, with 19 bases between. The CDR3 DNA follows: TGTGCCAGTAGAGCGTCAGGGTTAAGGAAAGAAAAACTGTTTTTT. It encodes CASRASGLRKEKLFF.

This clone has a handful of counts. CDR3 loop: CATKLRRDGYEQYF. The CDR3 nucleotides are TGTGCCACTAAGCTCCGGAGAGACGGGTACGAGCAGTACTTC. The chain is built from TRBV6-1 and TRBJ2-7; D is unresolved. Germline loops: CDR1 MNHNS, CDR2 SASEGT. The CDR3 is 14 amino acids. Trimming took 10 bases from V and 4 from J, leaving 20 bases between them.

This clone was detected many times. The chain carries TRBV20-1 and TRBJ1-5, with D perhaps TRBD1 (6 bases). V shed 7 bases and J shed 1 base, with 8 bases lying between them. Germline V gives CDR1 DFQATT, CDR2 SNEGSKA (reference sequence). The CDR3 runs to 12 residues. The CDR3: CSVGQSNQPQHF. For the CDR3, the DNA is TGCAGTGTAGGACAGAGCAATCAGCCCCAGCATTTT.